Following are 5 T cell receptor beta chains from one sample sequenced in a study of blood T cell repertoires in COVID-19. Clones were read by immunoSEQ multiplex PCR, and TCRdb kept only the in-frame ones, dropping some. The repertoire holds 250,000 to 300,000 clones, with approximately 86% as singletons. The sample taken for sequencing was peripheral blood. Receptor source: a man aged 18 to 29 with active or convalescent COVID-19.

The CDR3 region is CASSQGQGRGLYHEQYF. CDR3 bases: TGTGCCAGCAGCCAAGGCCAGGGCAGGGGGCTATATCACGAGCAGTACTTC. The chain joins TRBV4-2 to TRBJ2-7, with 8 bases identical to TRBD1. V lost 1 base and J lost 5; bases outside the gene matches: 13. The CDR3 length is 17 residues. Germline V gives CDR1 LGHNA, CDR2 YNFKEQ.

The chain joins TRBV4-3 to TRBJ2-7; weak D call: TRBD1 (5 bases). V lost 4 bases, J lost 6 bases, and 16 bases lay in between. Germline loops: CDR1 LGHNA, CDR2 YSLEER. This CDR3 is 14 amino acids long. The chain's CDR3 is CASSPDSFLGEQYF. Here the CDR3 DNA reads TGCGCCAGCAGCCCTGACAGTTTTCTTGGCGAGCAGTACTTC.

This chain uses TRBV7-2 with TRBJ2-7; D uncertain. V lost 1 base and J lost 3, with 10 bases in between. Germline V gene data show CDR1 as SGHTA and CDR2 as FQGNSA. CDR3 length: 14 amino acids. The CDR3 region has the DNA TGTGCCAGCAGCTTAGGCTGGAGTGGCTACGAGCAGTACTTC. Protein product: CASSLGWSGYEQYF. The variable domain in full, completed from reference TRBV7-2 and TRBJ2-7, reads GAGVSQSPSNKVTEKGKDVELRCDPISGHTALYWYRQSLGQGLEFLIYFQGNSAPDKSGLPSDRFSAERTGGSVSTLTIQRTQQEDSAVYLCASSLGWSGYEQYFGPGTRLTVT.

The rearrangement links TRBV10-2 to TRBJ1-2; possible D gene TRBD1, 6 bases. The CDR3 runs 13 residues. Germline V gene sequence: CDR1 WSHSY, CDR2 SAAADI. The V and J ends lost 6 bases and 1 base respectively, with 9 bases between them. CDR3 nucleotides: TGCGCCAGCAGGCAAGGGGGTAACTATGGCTACACCTTC. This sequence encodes CASRQGGNYGYTF.

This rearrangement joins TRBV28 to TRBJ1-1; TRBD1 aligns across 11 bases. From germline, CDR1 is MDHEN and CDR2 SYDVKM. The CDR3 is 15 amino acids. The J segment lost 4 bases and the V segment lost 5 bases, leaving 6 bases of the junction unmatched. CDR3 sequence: CASSPGTGGFTEAFF. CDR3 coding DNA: TGTGCCAGCAGTCCCGGGACAGGGGGTTTCACTGAAGCTTTCTTT.